The sequence of this T cell receptor beta chain was determined in a study of spatial heterogeneity in lung cancer. The CDR3 covers 12 residues. Looked up from germline, CDR1 is SEHNR and CDR2 is FQNEAQ (reference sequence). V lost 5 bases and J 5 bases, leaving 8 bases between the germline ends. TCRdb re-called the 5' RACE reads with MiXCR, one entry per CDR3 protein. The sample has tens of thousands of distinct CDR3 sequences; approximately 5.6% are singletons. This clonotype was found many times. Regarding time point: sample taken at primary tumor resection. The receptor was isolated from a female donor with early-stage non-small cell lung cancer. Sequenced here: PBMCs, sampled at surgery. The chain joins TRBV7-9 to TRBJ2-3; D is perhaps TRBD1 (5 bases). CDR3 DNA sequence: TGTGCCAGCAGCCAAGGGGTAGATACGCAGTATTTT. It specifies CASSQGVDTQYF.